The 30 T cell receptor beta chains below come from one sample, sequenced in a study of blood T cell repertoires in COVID-19. Data came from immunoSEQ multiplex PCR; TCRdb stores just in-frame clones and leaves some out. The sample lists roughly 130,000 clones, 65% to 80% occurring once. Sequenced material: peripheral blood. The receptor source for this set is a man older than 75 with acute or convalescent COVID-19.

This chain connects TRBV28 to TRBJ2-3; TRBD2 matches at 9 bases. Germline V lookup: CDR1 MDHEN, CDR2 SYDVKM. J gave up 3 bases and V 5 bases, and 9 bases lay outside the gene matches. The CDR3 is 16 residues long. In DNA form, the CDR3 reads TGTGCCAGCAGTCGGGCGGGGGGGCCCCAAACAGATACGCAGTATTTT. The encoded protein is CASSRAGGPQTDTQYF.

V usage is TRBV4-3 and J usage is TRBJ2-3, with TRBD2 matching 10 bases. CDR1 is LGHNA, CDR2 YSLEER, per germline. V gave up 0 bases and J gave up 1 base; unmatched junction bases: 10. The CDR3 contains 19 residues. The CDR3 region is CASSQDPPRTSGGTDTQYF. The DNA of the CDR3 is TGCGCCAGCAGCCAAGACCCCCCACGCACTAGCGGGGGCACAGATACGCAGTATTTT.

The chain is built from TRBV19 and TRBJ2-1; 7 bases map to TRBD1. Per germline, CDR1 LNHDA and CDR2 SQIVND (reference sequence). CDR3 size: 15 residues. After removal of 7 bases from V and 2 bases from J, the junction contained 8 bases not matched to a gene. The CDR3 DNA sequence: TGTGCCAGTAAAACAGGGGCTAGCACCTACAATGAGCAGTTCTTC. It translates to CASKTGASTYNEQFF. Full variable domain (remainder filled in from reference TRBV19 and TRBJ2-1): DGGITQSPKYLFRKEGQNVTLSCEQNLNHDAMYWYRQDPGQGLRLIYYSQIVNDFQKGDIAEGYSVSREKKESFPLTVTSAQKNPTAFYLCASKTGASTYNEQFFGPGTRLTVL.

The rearrangement uses TRBV25-1 and TRBJ2-1; 10 bases are a match to TRBD2. With V trimmed by 1 base and J by 8 bases, 8 bases remained unmatched. CDR1 is MGHDK and CDR2 is SYGVNS in the germline V gene. The CDR3 is 16 amino acids. CDR3 in amino acids: CASSEFVAGGWDEQFF. The CDR3 DNA follows: TGTGCCAGCAGTGAATTCGTAGCGGGGGGATGGGATGAGCAGTTCTTC.

The V and J genes are TRBV7-2 and TRBJ2-7; D possibly corresponds to TRBD1 (5 bases). Trimming took 6 bases from V and 6 from J, leaving 12 bases between them. Germline-derived CDR1 and CDR2 are SGHTA and FQGNSA. The CDR3 is 12 amino acids. CDR3 in amino acids: CASSYGQSEQYF. CDR3 bases: TGTGCCAGCAGTTACGGACAAAGCGAGCAGTACTTC.

CDR3 in amino acids: CASSPTGLGMTPLHF. The CDR3 DNA reads as TGTGCCAGCTCACCAACAGGGCTTGGAATGACACCCCTCCACTTT. V gene TRBV18 combines with J gene TRBJ1-6; D is perhaps TRBD1 (6 bases). Germline V gene sequence: CDR1 KGHSH, CDR2 LQKENI. V dropped 2 bases and J dropped 11 bases, with 16 bases sitting between them. The CDR3 consists of 15 residues.

This clone was detected a few times. This chain uses TRBV6-5 with TRBJ1-1; possibly TRBD1 for D (5 bases). The V gene lost 6 bases and the J gene lost 7 bases, with 9 bases spanning the gap. The CDR3 spans 11 residues. Germline CDR1 MNHEY, CDR2 SVGAGI. The CDR3 loop reads CASSTGGEAFF. The CDR3 nucleotides are TGTGCCAGCAGCACGGGGGGTGAAGCTTTCTTT.

The rearrangement uses TRBV12-5 and TRBJ1-1; a possible D gene is TRBD1 (5 bases). Trimming took 8 bases from V and 6 from J, leaving 13 bases between them. The CDR3 covers 12 residues. Germline V gives CDR1 LGHNT, CDR2 FRNRAP. The CDR3 DNA is TGTGCTAGTTCTAGAGGGGAGGCTGAAGCTTTCTTT. It yields the protein CASSRGEAEAFF. Looking up the rest from reference TRBV12-5 and TRBJ1-1 gives the full variable domain: DARVTQTPRHKVTEMGQEVTMRCQPILGHNTVFWYRQTMMQGLELLAYFRNRAPLDDSGMPKDRFSAEMPDATLATLKIQPSEPRDSAVYFCASSRGEAEAFFGQGTRLTVV.

The chain links TRBV4-2 to TRBJ1-2, with a weak D call TRBD1 (5 bases). This CDR3 region has 15 residues. Germline V CDR1 and CDR2: LGHNA, YNFKEQ. V lost 4 bases, J lost 8 bases, and 20 bases lay in between. The CDR3 DNA follows: TGTGCCAGCAGCCGCGCGGGGGGAAACATAGAAGGCTACACCTTC. Its translation is CASSRAGGNIEGYTF.

CDR3 nucleotide sequence: TGTGCCAGCATCCCTAGAGAGGGGGCGGGAGAGACCCAGTACTTC. Protein: CASIPREGAGETQYF. The genes are TRBV28 and TRBJ2-5; TRBD1 matches 7 bases. V shed 7 bases and J 4 bases; nucleotides not matched to a gene: 12. This CDR3 is 15 amino acids long. The V gene's germline CDR1 is MDHEN and CDR2 SYDVKM.

V gene TRBV27 combines with J gene TRBJ1-5; 7 bases fit TRBD1. With 6 bases clipped from V and 0 bases from J, the junction kept 8 bases outside the gene matches. This CDR3 is 16 amino acids long. Per germline, CDR1 MNHEY and CDR2 SMNVEV (reference sequence). The CDR3 DNA reads as TGTGCCAGCAGAAACCGTGGGACAGCTAGCAATCAGCCCCAGCATTTT. Amino acid sequence: CASRNRGTASNQPQHF.

This rearrangement joins TRBV18 to TRBJ1-5, with 7 positions matching TRBD1. The trim removed 2 bases at V and 6 bases at J, leaving 7 bases unmatched. This CDR3 region has 15 residues. In germline, CDR1 is KGHSH, CDR2 LQKENI. The CDR3 coding sequence is TGTGCCAGCTCACCAGCAACAGGGGAGGCTCAGCCCCAGCATTTT. This translates into CASSPATGEAQPQHF.

The J gene is TRBJ1-3, the V gene TRBV6-6; D uncertain. The CDR3 sequence is 12 residues long. Deletions cut 4 bases from V and 5 bases from J, with 6 bases between. The germline V gene encodes CDR1 MNHNY and CDR2 SVGAGI (reference sequence). CDR3 coding DNA: TGTGCCAGCAGTTCCCTTAGAAACACCATATATTTT. Translation gives CASSSLRNTIYF.

This clone was counted once. The rearrangement joins TRBV28 to TRBJ1-3; a possible D gene is TRBD1 (5 bases). V lost 2 bases, J lost 1 base, and 21 bases lay in between. From germline, CDR1 is MDHEN and CDR2 SYDVKM. This CDR3 region has 19 residues. CDR3 protein: CASSLKLGQVDGSGNTIYF. Here the CDR3 DNA reads TGTGCCAGCAGTTTAAAGCTGGGGCAGGTCGATGGGTCTGGAAACACCATATATTTT.

V gene TRBV5-6 combines with J gene TRBJ2-7; D possibly corresponds to TRBD1 (6 bases). Germline values: CDR1 SGHDT, CDR2 YYEEEE. The CDR3 is made up of 16 amino acids. The V end lost 4 bases, the J end lost 1 base, and 18 bases lay between the germline ends. This CDR3 reads CASSPWGSQGSYEQYF. The CDR3 DNA is TGTGCCAGCAGCCCTTGGGGGAGCCAGGGGTCCTACGAGCAGTACTTC.

The chain recombines TRBV11-2 with TRBJ2-7; D uncertain. Germline CDR1 SGHAT, CDR2 FQNNGV. The CDR3 has 15 amino acids. V lost 1 base to trimming and J lost 5 bases, with 15 bases between them. The CDR3 spells CASSLVSGDLDEQYF. CDR3 sequence (DNA): TGTGCCAGCAGCTTAGTGTCAGGCGATTTAGACGAGCAGTACTTC. The whole variable domain, remainder taken from reference TRBV11-2 and TRBJ2-7, is EAGVAQSPRYKIIEKRQSVAFWCNPISGHATLYWYQQILGQGPKLLIQFQNNGVVDDSQLPKDRFSAERLKGVDSTLKIQPAKLEDSAVYLCASSLVSGDLDEQYFGPGTRLTVT.

This chain joins TRBV5-1 and TRBJ2-1; TRBD2 matches 7 bases. The CDR3 spans 15 residues. Germline loops: CDR1 SGHRS, CDR2 YFSETQ. The junction had 4 bases not matched to a gene; V was cut back by 4 bases and J by 0 bases. Here the CDR3 reads CASSPGGGSYNEQFF. In nucleotides, the CDR3 is TGCGCCAGCAGCCCCGGCGGGGGCTCCTACAATGAGCAGTTCTTC.

This clone was seen a single time. The CDR3 DNA reads as TGTGCCATCACCTCGGGCGCGGGGGGAAAGGATACGCAGTATTTT. This sequence encodes CAITSGAGGKDTQYF. The chain combines TRBV10-3 with TRBJ2-3; 8 bases match TRBD2. CDR3 length equals 15 residues. V shed 7 bases, J shed 6 bases, and the junction held 12 bases outside the gene matches. Per germline, CDR1 ENHRY and CDR2 SYGVKD.

The chain links TRBV5-6 to TRBJ2-3, with D maybe TRBD2 (5 bases). Germline V gene sequence: CDR1 SGHDT, CDR2 YYEEEE. Trimming took 1 base from V and 3 from J, leaving 9 bases between them. The CDR3 contains 14 residues. The CDR3 reads CASSLLLATDTQYF. The CDR3 DNA sequence: TGTGCCAGCAGCTTGTTGCTAGCTACAGATACGCAGTATTTT.

This chain uses TRBV5-6 with TRBJ1-6; 8 bases are shared with TRBD1. The CDR3 is 16 residues long. The germline V gene has CDR1 SGHDT and CDR2 YYEEEE. After removal of 4 bases from V and 7 bases from J, the junction contained 10 bases not matched to a gene. CDR3 nucleotide sequence: TGTGCCAGCAGCACCATCCGACAGGGGACGAATTCACCCCTCCACTTT. Amino acid sequence: CASSTIRQGTNSPLHF.

The chain uses TRBV14 and TRBJ2-2; possibly TRBD1 for D (6 bases). This CDR3 has 13 residues. V shed 5 bases and J shed 6 bases, with 10 bases lying between them. Germline V gene lookup returns CDR1 SGHDN and CDR2 FVKESK. Here the CDR3 DNA reads TGTGCCAGCAGCTTTACAGGGCCCGGGGAGCTGTTTTTT. Protein: CASSFTGPGELFF.

This clone was recorded only once. The chain employs TRBV3-1 (or the pseudogene TRBV3-2) and TRBJ1-5; 7 bases are shared with TRBD1. Trimming cost V 4 bases and J 12 bases; bases outside gene matches: 6. Per the germline V gene, CDR1 is LGHDT and CDR2 is YNNKEL (reference sequence). This CDR3 is 12 amino acids long. The CDR3 DNA reads as TGTGCCAGCAGCCTGGGGACAGCTGTCCAGCATTTT. Translated, it gives CASSLGTAVQHF.

This clone appeared a single time. The V and J genes are TRBV18 and TRBJ1-3, with D possibly being TRBD1 (6 bases). Per germline, CDR1 KGHSH and CDR2 LQKENI. V lost 5 bases and J lost 3, with 20 bases in between. The CDR3 has 17 residues. DNA for the CDR3: TGTGCCAGCTCAAGACAGGACCAGGGCCTAATTGGAAACACCATATATTTT. Its translation is CASSRQDQGLIGNTIYF.

This clone came up once. The chain links TRBV19 to TRBJ1-5; D gene ambiguous. Germline V lookup: CDR1 LNHDA, CDR2 SQIVND (reference sequence). CDR3 length equals 14 residues. The V gene lost 7 bases and the J gene lost 6 bases, with 16 bases spanning the gap. The CDR3 DNA follows: TGTGCCAGTACCGAGCCAGGTCTCGGTCAGCCCCAGCATTTT. Amino acid sequence: CASTEPGLGQPQHF.

The V gene is TRBV7-2, the J gene TRBJ2-5; tentatively, D is TRBD1 (5 bases). V lost 5 bases and J lost 2, with 18 bases in between. The V gene's germline CDR1 is SGHTA and CDR2 FQGNSA. This CDR3 contains 16 residues. CDR3 sequence: CASSPRAAGRQETQYF. The DNA of the CDR3 is TGTGCCAGCAGCCCTAGGGCGGCAGGGCGACAAGAGACCCAGTACTTC.

The rearrangement joins TRBV6-1 to TRBJ1-5; TRBD1 is a possible D gene (6 bases). V lost 5 bases, J lost 3 bases, and 14 bases lay in between. From germline, CDR1 is MNHNS and CDR2 SASEGT. CDR3 length equals 15 residues. The CDR3 nucleotides read TGTGCCAGCAGTCCTCTACAGGGCCTCAATCAGCCCCAGCATTTT. The encoded protein is CASSPLQGLNQPQHF.

The chain couples TRBV27 to TRBJ1-6, with 9 bases lining up with TRBD1. Trimming cost V 6 bases and J 4 bases; bases outside gene matches: 1. The length of the CDR3 is 14 residues. From germline, CDR1 is MNHEY and CDR2 SMNVEV (reference sequence). CDR3 sequence: CASRGQGYNSPLHF. The CDR3 DNA reads TGTGCCAGCAGGGGACAGGGATATAATTCACCCCTCCACTTT.

The chain carries TRBV2 and TRBJ2-2, with TRBD2 identical over 14 bases. After removal of 4 bases from V and 11 bases from J, the junction contained 12 bases not matched to a gene. Per the germline V gene, CDR1 is SNHLY and CDR2 is FYNNEI. The CDR3 totals 17 residues. As DNA, the CDR3 is TGTGCCAGCAGTGGTACTAGGACTAGCGGGGGGCCCCGAGAGCTGTTTTTT. It specifies CASSGTRTSGGPRELFF.

V usage is TRBV18 and J usage is TRBJ1-1, with D tentatively TRBD1 (6 bases). The CDR3 consists of 16 residues. Trimming took off 1 base at V and 2 bases at J, with 14 bases between the two ends. Germline V lookup: CDR1 KGHSH, CDR2 LQKENI. CDR3 nucleotides: TGTGCCAGCTCACCACTTCCAGGACAGCCAAACACTGAAGCTTTCTTT. Its protein product is CASSPLPGQPNTEAFF.

The chain is built from TRBV3-1 (or the pseudogene TRBV3-2) and TRBJ2-5; 11 bases line up with TRBD1. The trim removed 4 bases at V and 7 bases at J, leaving 11 bases unmatched. The CDR3 has 16 amino acids. From germline, CDR1 is LGHDT and CDR2 YNNKEL (reference sequence). CDR3 coding DNA: TGTGCCAGCAGCCCAGCCGGACAGGGGGCGTCGGCGACCCAGTACTTC. The encoded protein is CASSPAGQGASATQYF.